This T cell receptor beta chain originates from a study of cytomegalovirus exposure and HLA in healthy donors. Both 60 Vbeta primers and 13 Jbeta primers went into the PCR. Sequencing was performed with immunoSEQ multiplex PCR; in TCRdb, only in-frame clones are kept and a portion is missing. The data contain tens of thousands of clones, 77% of them seen just once; the ten biggest clones take up around 2.4%. The length of the CDR3 is 17 residues. Germline V lookup: CDR1 LNHDA, CDR2 SQIVND (reference sequence). Unmatched junction bases numbered 19, after V lost 10 bases and J lost 6 bases. This clonotype was sampled from a female donor in good health and CMV-seronegative. Sequencing was performed on PBMCs. This rearrangement joins TRBV19 to TRBJ1-5, with 9 bases identical to TRBD1. The CDR3 protein is CATRDRVSKGVSQPQHF. The CDR3 DNA reads TGTGCCACCCGGGACAGGGTATCGAAGGGAGTTTCTCAGCCCCAGCATTTT.